The present T cell receptor (beta chain) was sequenced within a study of tissue T cells after allogeneic stem cell transplantation. Study-wide points: In patients and mice, blood and spleen missed much of tissue repertoire. Some tissue clones might be persisting host cells; their alloreactivity or antigen specificity was not determined. Few T cell clones were shared across patients, but motif clusters showed tissue-specific shared signatures.

As to time point: mouse harvest day 14 after allogeneic transplant. Mouse grafts combined 10^7 T-cell-depleted bone marrow cells with 10^6 splenic CD5+ T cells. Mice had MHC-mismatched B6 into BALB/c GVHD, sampled day 7 or 14. TCRdb's copy holds only in-frame clones and misses some; the assay was immunoSEQ multiplex PCR. The sample consists of some 2,600 clones, approximately 43% of them appearing once. Remarks on this clone: Its antigen is unidentified. The gene names given are mouse names. The read falls 1 residue short of the CDR3 end, and the missing part is taken from the germline J gene.

V lost 4 bases, J lost 4 bases, and 5 bases stayed unmatched. The germline V gene encodes CDR1 KGHPV and CDR2 FQNQEV (reference sequence). The CDR3 totals 15 residues. The chain is built from TRBV26 and TRBJ2-3; 10 positions agree with TRBD2. This clonotype was sampled from a female BALB/c mouse given C57BL/6 T cells with graft-versus-host disease after an allogeneic hematopoietic cell transplant. Sequencing input: gut tissue. The CDR3 DNA, read in part, is TGTGCCAGCAGTCCCCGACTGGGGGGATCAGAAACGCTGTAT. It translates to CASSPRLGGSETLY. The CDR3 in its entirety is CASSPRLGGSETLYF.